These T cell receptor beta chains were read from a single sample in a study of identifying expanded T cells in peripheral blood. The table came from immunoSEQ multiplex PCR; TCRdb's copy has only in-frame clones and leaves some out. The table lists tens of thousands of clones, over 75% of them singletons, with approximately 19% in the top ten. Sequencing was performed on blood. These receptors all stem from a person aged 18 to 70 in good health. The CDR3 runs from the conserved cysteine through the conserved F or W. D genes are given only for firm matches. Expanded clones get a size class; other rows say once, few or many, or leave the size out.

NA | TRBJ2-5 | NA | TRBV5-1 | TGCGCCAGCAGCTTGGGGGACGGTTTGGAGACCCAGTACTTC | CASSLGDGLETQYF
TRBD1 | TRBJ1-3 | NA | TRBV7-9 | TGTGCCAGCAGCGCGACAGGGGGCCCTGGAAACACCATATATTTT | CASSATGGPGNTIYF
TRBD2 | TRBJ2-5 | NA | TRBV5-1 | TGCGCCAGCAGCTTGGTAGGACTAGCATCGGAGACCCAGTACTTC | CASSLVGLASETQYF
NA | TRBJ2-5 | NA | TRBV5-1 | TGCGCCAGCAGCTTGTCTCAGGGGTGGGGAGAGACCCAGTACTTC | CASSLSQGWGETQYF
NA | TRBJ1-4 | NA | TRBV9 | TGTGCCAGCGCATCCGGGGGTGGAGAAAAACTGTTTTTT | CASASGGGEKLFF
NA | TRBJ2-6 | NA | TRBV7-9 | TGTGCCAGCAGCTCACTTTTTGGGGCCAACGTCCTGACTTTC | CASSSLFGANVLTF
NA | TRBJ1-5 | NA | TRBV30 | TGTGCCTGGAGCCGACAGGTGTTAAGCAATCAGTCCCAGCATTTT | CAWSRQVLSNQSQHF
TRBD1 | TRBJ2-5 | NA | TRBV14 | TGTGCCAGCAGCCAAGATAAACCAGGGGGATTTAAAGAGACCCAGTACTTC | CASSQDKPGGFKETQYF
TRBD2 | TRBJ2-3 | NA | TRBV5-4 | TGTGCCAGCAGAAGATGGCGGGGGGGCGGAACAGATACGCAGTATTTT | CASRRWRGGGTDTQYF
NA | TRBJ2-6 | few | TRBV6-5 | TGTGCCAGCAGTTCGCTGGGTGGGGCCAACGTCCTGACTTTC | CASSSLGGANVLTF
NA | TRBJ1-1 | once | TRBV6-5 | TGTGCCAGCAGTCTAGACGGGAACACTGAAGCTTTCTTT | CASSLDGNTEAFF
NA | TRBJ2-3 | NA | TRBV7-8 | TGTGCCAGCAGCTTAATGTCCAGCACAGATACGCAGTATTTT | CASSLMSSTDTQYF
TRBD1 | TRBJ2-2 | NA | TRBV5-1 | TGCGCCAGCAGCGCCGGACAGGGCGCGAACACCGGGGAGCTGTTTTTT | CASSAGQGANTGELFF
TRBD2 | TRBJ2-5 | NA | TRBV29-1 | TGCAGCGTTGAAGAAGAGACCTTAGCGGGAGGTCGAGAGACCCAGTACTTC | CSVEEETLAGGRETQYF
NA | TRBJ1-3 | NA | TRBV5-6 | TGTGCCAGCAGCTTCGCACATCGCTCTGGAAACACCATATATTTT | CASSFAHRSGNTIYF
NA | TRBJ2-7 | NA | TRBV7-6 | TGTGCCAGCCAAAAGGAGGGAAGCGGACCCTACGAGCAGTACTTC | CASQKEGSGPYEQYF